The text below deals with one T cell receptor (beta chain). Its recognized antigen is unknown. Nothing much larger sits one base from this clone, and base qualities are not available. The collaborating institutions used their own protocols to collect whole blood in K2EDTA tubes. For TCRbeta analysis, collaborators shipped samples as frozen whole blood, isolated PBMCs, or DNA extracted from either of those sample types. The sample is drawn from a study of blood T cell repertoires in COVID-19 (dated by TCRdb to 2018 to 2021). General notes on the study: Samples from collaborators originated in the United States, Italy and Spain and spanned both the acute and convalescent phases of COVID-19. The material from the prospective study consisted of cDNA or gDNA derived from T cells, B-cell-depleted T cells, or PBMCs. Subjects who had been exposed to COVID-19, were actively infected with it, or had recovered from it provided the deeply sampled blood TCRbeta repertoires that made up the dataset. The repertoires were released in a freely available public database meant as a resource for research on the immune response to SARS-CoV-2. The samples were drawn from the first 160 participants of the ongoing ImmuneRACE study and from 950 to 1,500 subjects provided by 6 global collaborators. Nearly every sample came with metadata listing a de-identified subject ID, COVID-19 status, age in years and sex. Where HLA class I and class II types were available, the types were taken from metadata supplied by the sample provider, not from assay-based typing. General study outcomes and caveats: Clinical and demographic metadata were provided uncurated, with the amount varying by source and participant.

TCRbeta CDR3 regions were amplified from genomic DNA using the immunoSEQ Assay, a bias-controlled multiplex PCR. The paper's processing steps were these. Within the assay, amplification of reference gene primers was used to estimate how many nucleated cells each sample contained. Sequence reads were collapsed and filtered to measure the absolute abundance of every unique TCRbeta CDR3 rearrangement. For each sample, productive Simpson clonality was calculated as the square root of Simpson's diversity index across productive rearrangements. In its TCRdb copy, this immuneACCESS table keeps in-frame sequences only and misses some clones. Where compared with another copy, unresolved V genes explain less than half of these, and the others have no known cause. The D gene and trimming were derived from the DNA, and the V and J assignments and clone size from that table. This sample has 55,000 to 65,000 clones in its table, and about 87% of those were observed once. About 9% of the sample goes to the ten largest clones.

The clonotype comes from a human donor with active COVID-19. The donor label of this sample is uncertain. The sample consisted of peripheral blood.

The sequenced DNA: TGCAGTGCAAGTACAGGGGGCGCTTCCTACACCTTC. Translation gives CSASTGGASYTF. In this chain, TRBV20-1 is recombined with TRBJ1-2; TRBD1 agrees with 9 junctional bases. Clipping removes 6 bases from V and 10 bases from J, with 9 as the unmatched junction base count. CDR1 and CDR2 (DFQATT, SNEGSKA) derive from the germline V gene (reference sequence). From its cysteine to its phenylalanine, the CDR3 spans 12 amino acids. The entry retains the CDR3 DNA only, 36 bases that are in frame from base 1.